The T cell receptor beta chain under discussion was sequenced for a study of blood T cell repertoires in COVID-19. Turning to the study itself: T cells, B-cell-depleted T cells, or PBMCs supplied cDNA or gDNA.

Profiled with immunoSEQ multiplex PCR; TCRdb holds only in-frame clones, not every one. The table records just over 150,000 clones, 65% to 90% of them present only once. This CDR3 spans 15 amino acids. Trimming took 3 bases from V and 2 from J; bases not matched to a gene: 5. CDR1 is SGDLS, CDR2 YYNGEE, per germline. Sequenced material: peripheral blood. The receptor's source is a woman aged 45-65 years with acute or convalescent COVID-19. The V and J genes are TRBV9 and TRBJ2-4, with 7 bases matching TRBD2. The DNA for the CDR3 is TGTGCCAGCAGCGGACTAGCTGAATCCAAAAACATTCAGTACTTC. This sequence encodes CASSGLAESKNIQYF.